The sequence of this T cell receptor beta chain was determined in a study of shared clonotypes between healthy human individuals. Across the study: Three plates were used per donor for CD4 naive, three for CD4 memory, two for CD8 naive and one for CD8 memory.

Broader study findings: In a few donors, approximately 5% of naive CD4 clonotypes appeared in common.

As concerns this clone: Its target is not known.

Genomic DNA per cell subset filled all wells of several immunoSEQ plates. Authors' methods: Filtering differed because ImmunoSEQ produced junction-only sequences that carried no quality scores. Profiled with immunoSEQ multiplex PCR; TCRdb holds only in-frame clones, not every one. V and J calls and clone size are those listed in that table; D and trimming were worked out from the DNA. The sample consists of some 2.3 million clones, 93% of them appearing once. Germline assignment: CDR1 SGHDN and CDR2 FVKESK. This CDR3 is 14 amino acids long. V was pared by 3 bases and J by 6 bases, with 3 bases of the junction left unmatched.

The gene calls are TRBV14 and TRBJ2-2; 8 positions agree with TRBD2. The clonotype comes from a man aged 18-30 years in good health. Some clones in this sample may be carry-over from other donors' samples. Sequences were obtained from naive CD4+ T cells from PBMCs. Subset of the sample: CD45RA+ positively selected. CDR3 in amino acids: CASSQGLVAGELFF. The CDR3 DNA sequence: TGTGCCAGCAGCCAGGGACTAGTCGCCGGGGAGCTGTTTTTT.